This T cell receptor (beta chain) was sequenced for a study of Ad26.COV2.S vaccination and SARS-CoV-2 variants. As to treatment: roughly 18 received Ad26.COV2.S at low or high dose, single or two shots; roughly five received placebo; per-sample allocation not given. Samples analyzed were those drawn on day 63 after the first vaccine or placebo injection. This CDR3 contains 12 residues. Germline V CDR1 and CDR2: MNHEY, SVGEGT. V was clipped by 0 bases and J by 13 bases, with 10 bases between them. Method: immunoSEQ multiplex PCR; TCRdb's copy keeps in-frame clones and lacks some. The repertoire consists of about 420,000 clones, with roughly 90% occurring once and the leading ten covering approximately 4%.

The source was peripheral blood, collected in a trial of Ad26.COV2.S vaccine versus placebo. The clonotype was recovered from a person between 18 and 59 years old who received the Ad26.COV2.S COVID-19 vaccine or a placebo. V usage is TRBV6-2 or TRBV6-3 and J usage is TRBJ2-1; no definite D call. CDR3 DNA: TGTGCCAGCAGTTACTCGAGAGCCCAACAGTTCTTC. Translated: CASSYSRAQQFF.